These 18 T cell receptor beta chains were all obtained from the same sample, sequenced in a study of beta chain features in type 1 diabetes. Study results and caveats: Within each of all four CD4+ subsets, Type 1 diabetes patients had TCRB CDR3s that were moderately but significantly shorter.

The authors reverse transcribed all of the isolated RNA, so sequencing captured expressed TCRB transcripts. This table comes from immunoSEQ multiplex PCR, and its TCRdb copy is limited to in-frame clones, with some not included. The profile shows around 690,000 clones, around 12% of them singletons. Their cognate antigens are unknown. The sequenced sample was naive CD4+ T cells from blood. All receptors come from a man between 25 and 39 years old with type 1 diabetes.

In this sample, this clone turned up a few times. The chain joins TRBV7-2 to TRBJ2-4; the D gene is possibly TRBD2 (5 bases). The germline V gene encodes CDR1 SGHTA and CDR2 FQGNSA. Trimming removed 3 bases from V and 8 bases from J, with 14 bases in between. CDR3 size: 14 residues. Written as DNA, the CDR3 is TGTGCCAGCAGCTTGGAGGTGCTGCGGGACATTCAGTACTTC. Its translation: CASSLEVLRDIQYF.

This clone was recorded a few times. The rearrangement joins TRBV28 to TRBJ1-4; TRBD1 might be the D (6 bases). V lost 5 bases to trimming and J lost 5 bases, with 9 bases between them. This CDR3 has 13 amino acids. Germline-derived CDR1 and CDR2 are MDHEN and SYDVKM. The CDR3 DNA reads as TGTGCCAGCAGTCTTGGACAGAATGAAAAACTGTTTTTT. It is translated as CASSLGQNEKLFF.

The sample holds a few counts of this clone. A read error is possible here, since a much larger clone lies one base away. Within the sample, other DNA sequences also encode this same CDR3. The gene calls are TRBV11-2 and TRBJ2-5; D uncertain. The CDR3 has 12 residues. Looked up from germline, CDR1 is SGHAT and CDR2 is FQNNGV. V shed 1 base and J shed 2 bases, with 2 bases lying between them. In nucleotides, the CDR3 is TGTGCCAGCAGCTTAGGGCAAGAGACCCAGTACTTC. Amino acids: CASSLGQETQYF.

The chain couples TRBV27 to TRBJ2-5, with 14 positions matching TRBD2. Germline assignment: CDR1 MNHEY and CDR2 SMNVEV (reference sequence). This CDR3 region has 17 residues. Losses at the gene ends were 7 bases for V and 4 bases for J; bases not matched to a gene: 11. Here the CDR3 DNA reads TGTGCCAGCACCCCTATAGGACTAGCGGGGGGTCTAGAGACCCAGTACTTC. This sequence encodes CASTPIGLAGGLETQYF.

This clone was observed a few times. The chain is built from TRBV6-1 and TRBJ2-3; D is ambiguous. V was pared by 3 bases and J by 0 bases, with 4 bases between. This CDR3 comprises 13 residues. Per the germline V gene, CDR1 is MNHNS and CDR2 is SASEGT. DNA for the CDR3: TGTGCCAGCAGTGAGGGTAGCACAGATACGCAGTATTTT. Protein sequence: CASSEGSTDTQYF.

This chain joins TRBV11-2 and TRBJ1-2; 8 bases match TRBD1. This CDR3 is built from 14 residues. Trimming cost V 0 bases and J 6 bases; bases outside gene matches: 3. Germline lookup yields CDR1 SGHAT and CDR2 FQNNGV. CDR3 DNA: TGTGCCAGCAGCTTAGATCGGACAGGGAATGGCTACACCTTC. This encodes CASSLDRTGNGYTF.

Only a few counts were recorded for this clone. The chain joins TRBV18 to TRBJ2-2; 10 nucleotides align to TRBD1. V was pared by 3 bases and J by 7 bases, with 5 bases of the junction left unmatched. The CDR3 runs to 15 residues. The germline V gene encodes CDR1 KGHSH and CDR2 LQKENI. DNA of the CDR3: TGTGCCAGCTCACCGGACGGGACAGGGGTCGGGGAGCTGTTTTTT. Residues: CASSPDGTGVGELFF. Looking up the rest from reference TRBV18 and TRBJ2-2 gives the full variable domain: NAGVMQNPRHLVRRRGQEARLRCSPMKGHSHVYWYRQLPEEGLKFMVYLQKENIIDESGMPKERFSAEFPKEGPSILRIQQVVRGDSAAYFCASSPDGTGVGELFFGEGSRLTVL.

The chain recombines TRBV23-1 with TRBJ2-1; 7 bases are shared with TRBD2. TRBV23-1 is given ORF status, its function remaining uncertain. There are 19 residues in the CDR3. The ends lost 2 bases at V and 0 bases at J; junction bases unmatched: 13. The CDR3 region has the DNA TGCGCCAGCAGTCAACCATTTCGGGGGGTTCATAGCTCCTACAATGAGCAGTTCTTC. Its translation: CASSQPFRGVHSSYNEQFF.

This clone came up a few times. One junction end disagrees with the germline gene, perhaps due to a read error. V gene TRBV15 combines with J gene TRBJ2-2; 7 nucleotides agree with TRBD1. This CDR3 is built from 14 residues. Germline loops: CDR1 LNHNV, CDR2 YYDKDF (reference sequence). The CDR3 nucleotides read TGTGCCACCGGGGACAGCGTAAACATCGGGGAGCTGTTTTTT. This codes for CATGDSVNIGELFF.

This clone was detected a few times. The chain carries TRBV10-3 and TRBJ2-5, with 9 bases lining up with TRBD2. Germline V gene lookup returns CDR1 ENHRY and CDR2 SYGVKD. V lost 2 bases and J lost 3; bases outside the gene matches: 1. The CDR3 spans 14 residues. CDR3 amino acids: CAISERLAEETQYF. DNA for the CDR3: TGTGCCATCAGTGAGCGACTAGCGGAAGAGACCCAGTACTTC.

This clone occurred a few times. The chain has TRBV5-8 and TRBJ1-2; D is unclear. V lost 3 bases, J lost 5 bases, and 5 bases lay in between. From germline, CDR1 is SGHTS and CDR2 YDEGEE. The CDR3 has 11 residues. The CDR3 region has the DNA TGTGCCAGCAGCTCGATTTATGGCTACACCTTC. It encodes CASSSIYGYTF.

In this sample, this clone turned up a few times. The chain uses TRBV7-2 and TRBJ1-6, with 7 nucleotides matching TRBD1. The CDR3 contains 14 residues. V lost 2 bases to trimming and J lost 10 bases; unmatched junction nucleotides: 5. Looked up from germline, CDR1 is SGHTA and CDR2 is FQGNSA. In nucleotides, the CDR3 is TGTGCCAGCAGCTTAAGGAGGGGGCTATCACCCCTCCACTTT. It yields the protein CASSLRRGLSPLHF.

This clone was detected only a few times. The genes are TRBV7-9 and TRBJ1-3, with a possible D match to TRBD1 (5 bases). The CDR3 has 15 residues. Per germline, CDR1 SEHNR and CDR2 FQNEAQ (reference sequence). Between the trimmed V and J ends, which lost 4 bases and 0 bases, there was a span of 10 bases. The CDR3 bases are TGTGCCAGCAGCTACGACAGCACCTCTGGAAACACCATATATTTT. The encoded protein is CASSYDSTSGNTIYF.

The gene calls are TRBV9 and TRBJ2-6, with D perhaps matching TRBD2 (7 bases). Germline assignment: CDR1 SGDLS and CDR2 YYNGEE. This CDR3 contains 16 residues. V gave up 0 bases and J gave up 3 bases, with 10 bases separating them. The CDR3 region has the DNA TGTGCCAGCAGCGTAGACAGGGAGGGTGGGGCCAACGTCCTGACTTTC. Translation gives CASSVDREGGANVLTF.

The chain joins TRBV28 to TRBJ2-6, with D unresolved. The CDR3 is 13 residues long. V gave up 7 bases and J gave up 0 bases, with 4 bases separating them. Germline V CDR1 and CDR2: MDHEN, SYDVKM. The CDR3 DNA sequence: TGTGCCAGCATCCCCTCTGGGGCCAACGTCCTGACTTTC. Protein product: CASIPSGANVLTF.

This clone was seen more than once but under ten times. The chain recombines TRBV9 with TRBJ1-6; D perhaps matches TRBD1 (5 bases). Germline V gives CDR1 SGDLS, CDR2 YYNGEE. The V end lost 4 bases, the J end lost 6 bases, and 11 bases lay between the germline ends. CDR3 length: 14 residues. CDR3 bases: TGTGCCAGCAGCACGACAGATTCTAATTCACCCCTCCACTTT. It is translated as CASSTTDSNSPLHF.

The genes are TRBV19 and TRBJ1-5; D gene unclear. CDR1 is LNHDA and CDR2 is SQIVND in the germline V gene (reference sequence). This CDR3 has 13 amino acids. Trimming cost V 6 bases and J 0 bases, with 6 bases left between them. In DNA, the CDR3 is TGTGCCAGTAGAGAGTATAGCAATCAGCCCCAGCATTTT. Its protein product is CASREYSNQPQHF. Full variable domain (outside the CDR3, taken from reference TRBV19 and TRBJ1-5): DGGITQSPKYLFRKEGQNVTLSCEQNLNHDAMYWYRQDPGQGLRLIYYSQIVNDFQKGDIAEGYSVSREKKESFPLTVTSAQKNPTAFYLCASREYSNQPQHFGDGTRLSIL.

This clone came up a few times. This rearrangement joins TRBV9 to TRBJ2-2; D uncertain. Germline values: CDR1 SGDLS, CDR2 YYNGEE. V shed 3 bases and J shed 7 bases, with 7 bases lying between them. This CDR3 is 12 amino acids long. Written as DNA, the CDR3 is TGTGCCAGCAGCGCGGTGGACGGGGAGCTGTTTTTT. Translating it yields CASSAVDGELFF.